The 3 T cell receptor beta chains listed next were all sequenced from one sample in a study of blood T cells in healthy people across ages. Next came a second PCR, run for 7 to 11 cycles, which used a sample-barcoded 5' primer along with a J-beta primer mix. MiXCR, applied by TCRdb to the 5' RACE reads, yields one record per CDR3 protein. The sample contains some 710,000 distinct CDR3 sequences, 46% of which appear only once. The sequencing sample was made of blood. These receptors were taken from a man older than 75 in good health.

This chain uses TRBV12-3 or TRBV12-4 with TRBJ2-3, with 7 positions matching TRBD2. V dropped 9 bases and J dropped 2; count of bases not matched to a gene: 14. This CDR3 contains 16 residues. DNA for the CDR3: TGTGCCAGTCAAGCCGGCGGGGGTACTACCACAGATACGCAGTATTTT. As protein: CASQAGGGTTTDTQYF.

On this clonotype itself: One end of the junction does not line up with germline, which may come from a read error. This CDR3 reads CASSLAQGSYDEQFF. The CDR3 nucleotides are TGTGCCAGCAGCTTAGCCCAGGGTTCCTACGATGAGCAGTTCTTC. The gene calls are TRBV11-2 and TRBJ2-1; D might be TRBD1 (5 bases). The CDR3 has 15 amino acids. CDR1 SGHAT and CDR2 FQNNGV come from the germline V gene.

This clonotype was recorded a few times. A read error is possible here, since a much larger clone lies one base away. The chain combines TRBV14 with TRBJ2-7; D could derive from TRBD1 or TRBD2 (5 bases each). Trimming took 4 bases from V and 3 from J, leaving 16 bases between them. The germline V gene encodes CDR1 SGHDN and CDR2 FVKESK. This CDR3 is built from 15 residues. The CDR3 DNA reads TGTGCCAGCAGCCGAGTCGGGACGGACTTCTACGAGCAGTACTTC. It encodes CASSRVGTDFYEQYF.